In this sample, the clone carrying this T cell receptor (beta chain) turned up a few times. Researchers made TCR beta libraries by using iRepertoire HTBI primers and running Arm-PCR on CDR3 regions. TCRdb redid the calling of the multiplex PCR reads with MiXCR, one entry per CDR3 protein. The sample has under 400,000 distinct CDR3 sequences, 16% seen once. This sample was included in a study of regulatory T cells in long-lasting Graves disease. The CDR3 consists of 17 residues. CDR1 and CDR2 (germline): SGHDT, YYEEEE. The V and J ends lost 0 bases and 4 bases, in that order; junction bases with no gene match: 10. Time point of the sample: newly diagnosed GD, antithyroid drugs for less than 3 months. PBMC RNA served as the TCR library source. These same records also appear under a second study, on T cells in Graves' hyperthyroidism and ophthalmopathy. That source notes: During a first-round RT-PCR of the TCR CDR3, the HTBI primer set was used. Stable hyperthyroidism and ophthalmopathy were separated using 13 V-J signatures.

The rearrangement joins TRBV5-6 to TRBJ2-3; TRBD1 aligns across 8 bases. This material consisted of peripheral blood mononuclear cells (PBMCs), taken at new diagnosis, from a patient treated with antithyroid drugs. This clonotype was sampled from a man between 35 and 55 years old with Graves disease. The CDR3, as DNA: TGTGCCAGCAGCTTGGCCCCGACAGGGGCAGGGGCAGATACGCAGTATTTT. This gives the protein CASSLAPTGAGADTQYF.